These 32 T cell receptor beta chains originate from one sample sequenced in a study of technical replicates of blood from a few donors. The method was immunoSEQ multiplex PCR; TCRdb's version includes in-frame clones alone and lacks a portion of them. The data show under 15,000 clones, with around 79% seen just once and roughly 14% held by the top ten. Sample: PBMCs. These receptors originate from a human donor in good health.

This clone was counted only a few times. V and J are TRBV9 and TRBJ2-5; 13 bases fit TRBD2. CDR3 length equals 18 residues. CDR1 is SGDLS and CDR2 is YYNGEE in the germline V gene. Trimming at V came to 4 bases and at J to 5 bases, leaving 14 bases not matched to a gene. The CDR3 DNA reads TGTGCCAGCAGCTCCGGACTAGCGGGAGTTTTTGGGATGGAGACCCAGTACTTC. It is translated as CASSSGLAGVFGMETQYF.

V gene TRBV2 combines with J gene TRBJ2-1; tentative D call: TRBD2 (6 bases). Trimming left V 4 bases short and J 4 bases short, with 8 bases between. CDR1 is SNHLY and CDR2 is FYNNEI in the germline V gene. The CDR3 has 13 residues. The DNA of the CDR3 is TGTGCCAGCAGTGGGGGACTGTACAATGAGCAGTTCTTC. Translation: CASSGGLYNEQFF.

The chain links TRBV30 to TRBJ1-4; D gene ambiguous. Germline CDR1 and CDR2: GTSNPN and SVGIG (reference sequence). Trimming left V 0 bases short and J 5 bases short, with 22 bases between. The CDR3 loop spans 18 amino acids. CDR3 loop: CAWSVRWEVVVDNEKLFF. The CDR3 coding sequence is TGTGCCTGGAGTGTACGTTGGGAGGTGGTAGTGGACAATGAAAAACTGTTTTTT. The variable domain in full, with the rest retrieved from reference TRBV30 and TRBJ1-4, is SQTIHQWPATLVQPVGSPLSLECTVEGTSNPNLYWYRQAAGRGLQLLFYSVGIGQISSEVPQNLSASRPQDRQFILSSKKLLLSDSGFYLCAWSVRWEVVVDNEKLFFGSGTQLSVL.

This clone occurred a few times. This chain joins TRBV30 and TRBJ1-2; 10 bases match TRBD1. There are 11 residues in the CDR3. CDR1 and CDR2 (germline): GTSNPN, SVGIG (reference sequence). The ends lost 7 bases at V and 11 bases at J; junction bases unmatched: 7. CDR3 in amino acids: CASDRGIWYTF. For the CDR3, the DNA is TGTGCCTCGGACAGGGGGATTTGGTACACCTTC.

This clone was recorded once. This chain uses TRBV5-4 with TRBJ1-2; D uncertain. This CDR3 contains 18 residues. V lost 5 bases and J lost 4, with 27 bases in between. CDR1 and CDR2 from the germline V gene are SGHNT and YYREEE (reference sequence). CDR3: CASRDGVEALSTSYGYTF. The CDR3 bases are TGTGCCAGCAGAGATGGAGTCGAGGCCTTATCTACGAGCTATGGCTACACCTTC.

This clone was counted between two and nine times. The chain uses TRBV5-4 and TRBJ2-2; 7 nucleotides match TRBD2. V shed 0 bases, J shed 2 bases, and the junction held 1 base outside the gene matches. The V gene's germline CDR1 is SGHNT and CDR2 YYREEE (reference sequence). The CDR3 runs 15 residues. The CDR3 nucleotides are TGTGCCAGCAGCTTGGGGGAGGGAAACACCGGGGAGCTGTTTTTT. It yields the protein CASSLGEGNTGELFF.

The gene calls are TRBV6-5 and TRBJ2-5; 9 bases fit TRBD1. Germline values: CDR1 MNHEY, CDR2 SVGAGI. This CDR3 has 15 amino acids. V shed 0 bases and J 4 bases; nucleotides not matched to a gene: 3. The CDR3 sequence: CASSYSGQGLETQYF. The CDR3 DNA follows: TGTGCCAGCAGTTACTCGGGACAGGGTTTAGAGACCCAGTACTTC.

This chain joins TRBV28 and TRBJ2-7; 8 bases align to TRBD1. Germline V gene sequence: CDR1 MDHEN, CDR2 SYDVKM. This CDR3 is built from 15 residues. V dropped 3 bases and J dropped 7; count of bases not matched to a gene: 11. The chain's CDR3 is CASSFSVQGAQEQYF. Written as DNA, the CDR3 is TGTGCCAGCAGTTTTAGTGTCCAGGGGGCACAAGAGCAGTACTTC.

This clone was seen more than once but under ten times. The V gene is TRBV6-5, the J gene TRBJ1-2; weak D call: TRBD1 (6 bases). The CDR3 is 15 residues long. Germline V CDR1 and CDR2: MNHEY, SVGAGI. V gave up 2 bases and J gave up 4 bases, with 14 bases separating them. This chain's CDR3 is CASSYPTTGGYGYTF. CDR3 bases: TGTGCCAGCAGTTACCCCACGACAGGCGGCTATGGCTACACCTTC.

CDR3 in DNA: TGTGCCAGTATGAGGACAGGGCTTGGGTCTGGAAACACCATATATTTT. Translation gives CASMRTGLGSGNTIYF. The chain links TRBV19 to TRBJ1-3; 8 bases map to TRBD1. The germline V gene encodes CDR1 LNHDA and CDR2 SQIVND (reference sequence). The CDR3 covers 16 residues. After removal of 7 bases from V and 1 base from J, the junction contained 9 bases not matched to a gene.

The V gene is TRBV29-1, the J gene TRBJ2-5, with 10 nucleotides matching TRBD2. This CDR3 spans 13 amino acids. V shed 7 bases, J shed 5 bases, and the junction held 7 bases outside the gene matches. CDR1 and CDR2 (germline): SQVTM, ANQGSEA. The CDR3 coding sequence is TGCAGCGCCGCTAGCGGGAGTGTGGAGACCCAGTACTTC. Residues: CSAASGSVETQYF.

CDR3 DNA: TGTGCCAGCAGTGAAGGTGGTAGCGGGAGTCCTAGCACAGATACGCAGTATTTT. It is translated as CASSEGGSGSPSTDTQYF. The rearrangement uses TRBV6-1 and TRBJ2-3; 9 nucleotides agree with TRBD2. The CDR3 is 18 residues long. CDR1 and CDR2 from the germline V gene are MNHNS and SASEGT. V was clipped by 1 base and J by 0 bases; unmatched bases: 8.

The chain joins TRBV19 to TRBJ2-2; 9 positions agree with TRBD1. V was pared by 4 bases and J by 5 bases, with 5 bases of the junction left unmatched. The CDR3 contains 15 residues. Germline lookup yields CDR1 LNHDA and CDR2 SQIVND (reference sequence). CDR3 sequence (DNA): TGTGCCAGTAGTACGGAGACAGGGGGAACCGGGGAGCTGTTTTTT. Amino acid sequence: CASSTETGGTGELFF.

The chain employs TRBV29-1 and TRBJ2-1; TRBD2 agrees at 11 bases. The CDR3 spans 14 residues. The germline V gene has CDR1 SQVTM and CDR2 ANQGSEA. V lost 7 bases and J lost 13; bases outside the gene matches: 15. The CDR3 reads CSGQLAGEVFGQFF. The CDR3 nucleotides are TGCAGCGGACAACTAGCGGGAGAAGTCTTCGGACAGTTCTTC.

The chain links TRBV5-1 to TRBJ1-1; 10 nucleotides line up with TRBD1. Germline CDR1 and CDR2: SGHRS and YFSETQ. The J segment lost 1 base and the V segment lost 2 bases, leaving 8 bases of the junction unmatched. The CDR3 has 17 amino acids. The CDR3, as DNA: TGCGCCAGCAGCTTAGGGACAGGGGCGTCAGCGAACACTGAAGCTTTCTTT. Its protein product is CASSLGTGASANTEAFF. The whole variable domain, filled in from reference TRBV5-1 and TRBJ1-1, reads KAGVTQTPRYLIKTRGQQVTLSCSPISGHRSVSWYQQTPGQGLQFLFEYFSETQRNKGNFPGRFSGRQFSNSRSEMNVSTLELGDSALYLCASSLGTGASANTEAFFGQGTRLTVV.

CDR3: CATRVGDTGELFF. The CDR3 nucleotides are TGTGCCACCCGGGTCGGGGACACCGGGGAGCTGTTTTTT. This chain connects TRBV5-4 to TRBJ2-2; the D gene is possibly TRBD2 (5 bases). V was trimmed by 9 bases and J by 3 bases, leaving 12 bases between them. This CDR3 region has 13 residues. Germline V gene sequence: CDR1 SGHNT, CDR2 YYREEE (reference sequence).

The chain couples TRBV19 to TRBJ1-2; D gene unclear. The CDR3 contains 14 residues. Trimming shortened V by 3 bases and J by 4 bases, and 12 bases separated the two germline ends. Per germline, CDR1 LNHDA and CDR2 SQIVND (reference sequence). CDR3 region: CASSIPPPGYGYTF. The CDR3 nucleotides read TGTGCCAGTAGTATTCCCCCCCCGGGCTATGGCTACACCTTC. The complete variable domain, with remaining parts taken from reference TRBV19 and TRBJ1-2, reads DGGITQSPKYLFRKEGQNVTLSCEQNLNHDAMYWYRQDPGQGLRLIYYSQIVNDFQKGDIAEGYSVSREKKESFPLTVTSAQKNPTAFYLCASSIPPPGYGYTFGSGTRLTVV.

V is TRBV6-6 and J is TRBJ1-5; no reliable D call. CDR1 and CDR2 (germline): MNHNY, SVGAGI (reference sequence). The CDR3 consists of 15 residues. Trimming stripped 5 bases from V and 7 bases from J, with 18 bases between. CDR3 residues: CASSGPAPSGQPQHF. As DNA, the CDR3 is TGTGCCAGCAGTGGGCCGGCCCCTTCGGGGCAGCCCCAGCATTTT.

The chain links TRBV9 to TRBJ2-5, with TRBD2 as a possible D gene (5 bases). Germline V gene lookup returns CDR1 SGDLS and CDR2 YYNGEE. V lost 0 bases and J lost 5, with 20 bases in between. This CDR3 region has 17 residues. CDR3 protein: CASSVAGDSSGVETQYF. The CDR3 nucleotides read TGTGCCAGCAGCGTAGCCGGAGACTCAAGCGGCGTGGAGACCCAGTACTTC.

This sequence joins TRBV28 and TRBJ2-1, with D possibly matching TRBD2 (5 bases). CDR1 MDHEN and CDR2 SYDVKM come from the germline V gene. The ends were cut back, 3 bases at V and 9 bases at J, with 15 bases in the middle. The CDR3 is 14 amino acids. CDR3 region: CASSFGGNAAEQFF. CDR3 DNA: TGTGCCAGCAGTTTTGGAGGCAATGCCGCTGAGCAGTTCTTC.

The chain has TRBV18 and TRBJ2-3, with D tentatively TRBD1 (7 bases). V gave up 3 bases and J gave up 6 bases, with 10 bases separating them. CDR1 is KGHSH, CDR2 LQKENI, per germline. The CDR3 has 13 amino acids. CDR3 DNA sequence: TGTGCCAGCTCACCCGGGGGACAGGATACGCAGTATTTT. Translated: CASSPGGQDTQYF.

This rearrangement joins TRBV11-3 to TRBJ2-1; 9 bases are a match to TRBD1. After removal of 5 bases from V and 9 bases from J, the junction contained 11 bases not matched to a gene. The CDR3 consists of 15 residues. Germline CDR1 and CDR2: SGHNT and YENEEA. The CDR3 region is CASSPTGTGIAEQFF. In DNA form, the CDR3 reads TGTGCCAGCAGCCCTACCGGGACAGGGATTGCTGAGCAGTTCTTC.

A word on this clone: Other nucleotide sequences in the sample specify the same CDR3. V and J are TRBV19 and TRBJ2-1; 10 bases fit TRBD2. This CDR3 has 17 amino acids. The V gene end was trimmed by 0 bases and the J gene end by 4 bases; junction bases not matched to a gene: 6. Germline-derived CDR1 and CDR2 are LNHDA and SQIVND (reference sequence). This chain's CDR3 is CASSIDLASGSYNEQFF. In nucleotides, the CDR3 is TGTGCCAGTAGTATAGATTTGGCTAGCGGGAGTTACAATGAGCAGTTCTTC.

The rearrangement joins TRBV30 to TRBJ2-1; a weak D match, TRBD2 (6 bases). V gave up 3 bases and J gave up 4 bases, with 13 bases separating them. From germline, CDR1 is GTSNPN and CDR2 SVGIG (reference sequence). The length of the CDR3 is 14 residues. DNA for the CDR3: TGTGCCTGGAGAGGCGGGAAACTATACAATGAGCAGTTCTTC. It translates to CAWRGGKLYNEQFF.

In its sample, this clone was seen once. Written as DNA, the CDR3 is TGCGCCAGCGGGGAGCTCCCAAGCACAGATACGCAGTATTTT. This sequence encodes CASGELPSTDTQYF. The rearrangement links TRBV5-1 to TRBJ2-3, with D perhaps matching TRBD2 (5 bases). The CDR3 consists of 14 residues. The V gene lost 7 bases and the J gene lost 0 bases, with 12 bases spanning the gap. The V gene's germline CDR1 is SGHRS and CDR2 YFSETQ.

This clone was counted between two and nine times. V and J are TRBV6-5 and TRBJ1-1, with a possible D match to TRBD1 (5 bases). Trimming took off 6 bases at V and 4 bases at J, with 9 bases between the two ends. The CDR3 spans 12 residues. From germline, CDR1 is MNHEY and CDR2 SVGAGI. The CDR3 spells CASSRDTTEAFF. CDR3 bases: TGTGCCAGCAGCAGGGATACCACTGAAGCTTTCTTT.

This clone was recorded once. The genes are TRBV5-1 and TRBJ2-3; D is possibly TRBD1 (6 bases). V gave up 4 bases and J gave up 3 bases, with 18 bases separating them. Per germline, CDR1 SGHRS and CDR2 YFSETQ. CDR3 length equals 16 residues. The CDR3 loop is CASSLPQGGDTDTQYF. In DNA form, the CDR3 reads TGCGCCAGCAGCCTTCCACAGGGTGGGGATACAGATACGCAGTATTTT.

The V gene is TRBV11-2, the J gene TRBJ1-5; the D gene is possibly TRBD1 (6 bases). V was shortened by 5 bases and J by 4 bases, with 18 bases between the two germline ends. The germline V gene encodes CDR1 SGHAT and CDR2 FQNNGV. The CDR3 has 16 residues. CDR3 sequence: CASSLRGARLNQPQHF. The CDR3 region has the DNA TGTGCCAGCAGCCTCCGGGGGGCGCGCCTGAATCAGCCCCAGCATTTT.

The V and J genes are TRBV18 and TRBJ2-1, with D perhaps matching TRBD2 (6 bases). CDR1 KGHSH and CDR2 LQKENI come from the germline V gene. V lost 4 bases and J lost 5, with 15 bases in between. The CDR3 spans 15 residues. The CDR3 nucleotides read TGTGCCAGCTCACTTGAGCGGGCCTCGAACAATGAGCAGTTCTTC. As protein: CASSLERASNNEQFF.

CDR3 DNA sequence: TGCGCCAGCAGTTTTGCAGGGGAAGAGACCCAGTACTTC. Translation gives CASSFAGEETQYF. This chain uses TRBV5-1 with TRBJ2-5; weak D call: TRBD1 (6 bases). This CDR3 spans 13 amino acids. Germline CDR1 reads SGHRS; CDR2 reads YFSETQ. V dropped 5 bases and J dropped 3 bases, with 11 bases sitting between them.

The gene calls are TRBV7-2 and TRBJ2-5; D might be TRBD2 (5 bases). The CDR3 is made up of 15 amino acids. V lost 2 bases and J lost 5, with 15 bases in between. In germline, CDR1 is SGHTA, CDR2 FQGNSA. CDR3 in DNA: TGTGCCAGCAGCTTATTTGTCCAGTCGGGGGAGACCCAGTACTTC. Protein sequence: CASSLFVQSGETQYF.

The V and J genes are TRBV6-6 and TRBJ1-1, with 7 bases identical to TRBD1. CDR1 and CDR2 from the germline V gene are MNHNY and SVGAGI (reference sequence). Trimming cost V 7 bases and J 5 bases; bases outside gene matches: 7. CDR3 length: 13 amino acids. DNA of the CDR3: TGTGCCAGCATTATGACAGGGTTAACTGAAGCTTTCTTT. Translated: CASIMTGLTEAFF.